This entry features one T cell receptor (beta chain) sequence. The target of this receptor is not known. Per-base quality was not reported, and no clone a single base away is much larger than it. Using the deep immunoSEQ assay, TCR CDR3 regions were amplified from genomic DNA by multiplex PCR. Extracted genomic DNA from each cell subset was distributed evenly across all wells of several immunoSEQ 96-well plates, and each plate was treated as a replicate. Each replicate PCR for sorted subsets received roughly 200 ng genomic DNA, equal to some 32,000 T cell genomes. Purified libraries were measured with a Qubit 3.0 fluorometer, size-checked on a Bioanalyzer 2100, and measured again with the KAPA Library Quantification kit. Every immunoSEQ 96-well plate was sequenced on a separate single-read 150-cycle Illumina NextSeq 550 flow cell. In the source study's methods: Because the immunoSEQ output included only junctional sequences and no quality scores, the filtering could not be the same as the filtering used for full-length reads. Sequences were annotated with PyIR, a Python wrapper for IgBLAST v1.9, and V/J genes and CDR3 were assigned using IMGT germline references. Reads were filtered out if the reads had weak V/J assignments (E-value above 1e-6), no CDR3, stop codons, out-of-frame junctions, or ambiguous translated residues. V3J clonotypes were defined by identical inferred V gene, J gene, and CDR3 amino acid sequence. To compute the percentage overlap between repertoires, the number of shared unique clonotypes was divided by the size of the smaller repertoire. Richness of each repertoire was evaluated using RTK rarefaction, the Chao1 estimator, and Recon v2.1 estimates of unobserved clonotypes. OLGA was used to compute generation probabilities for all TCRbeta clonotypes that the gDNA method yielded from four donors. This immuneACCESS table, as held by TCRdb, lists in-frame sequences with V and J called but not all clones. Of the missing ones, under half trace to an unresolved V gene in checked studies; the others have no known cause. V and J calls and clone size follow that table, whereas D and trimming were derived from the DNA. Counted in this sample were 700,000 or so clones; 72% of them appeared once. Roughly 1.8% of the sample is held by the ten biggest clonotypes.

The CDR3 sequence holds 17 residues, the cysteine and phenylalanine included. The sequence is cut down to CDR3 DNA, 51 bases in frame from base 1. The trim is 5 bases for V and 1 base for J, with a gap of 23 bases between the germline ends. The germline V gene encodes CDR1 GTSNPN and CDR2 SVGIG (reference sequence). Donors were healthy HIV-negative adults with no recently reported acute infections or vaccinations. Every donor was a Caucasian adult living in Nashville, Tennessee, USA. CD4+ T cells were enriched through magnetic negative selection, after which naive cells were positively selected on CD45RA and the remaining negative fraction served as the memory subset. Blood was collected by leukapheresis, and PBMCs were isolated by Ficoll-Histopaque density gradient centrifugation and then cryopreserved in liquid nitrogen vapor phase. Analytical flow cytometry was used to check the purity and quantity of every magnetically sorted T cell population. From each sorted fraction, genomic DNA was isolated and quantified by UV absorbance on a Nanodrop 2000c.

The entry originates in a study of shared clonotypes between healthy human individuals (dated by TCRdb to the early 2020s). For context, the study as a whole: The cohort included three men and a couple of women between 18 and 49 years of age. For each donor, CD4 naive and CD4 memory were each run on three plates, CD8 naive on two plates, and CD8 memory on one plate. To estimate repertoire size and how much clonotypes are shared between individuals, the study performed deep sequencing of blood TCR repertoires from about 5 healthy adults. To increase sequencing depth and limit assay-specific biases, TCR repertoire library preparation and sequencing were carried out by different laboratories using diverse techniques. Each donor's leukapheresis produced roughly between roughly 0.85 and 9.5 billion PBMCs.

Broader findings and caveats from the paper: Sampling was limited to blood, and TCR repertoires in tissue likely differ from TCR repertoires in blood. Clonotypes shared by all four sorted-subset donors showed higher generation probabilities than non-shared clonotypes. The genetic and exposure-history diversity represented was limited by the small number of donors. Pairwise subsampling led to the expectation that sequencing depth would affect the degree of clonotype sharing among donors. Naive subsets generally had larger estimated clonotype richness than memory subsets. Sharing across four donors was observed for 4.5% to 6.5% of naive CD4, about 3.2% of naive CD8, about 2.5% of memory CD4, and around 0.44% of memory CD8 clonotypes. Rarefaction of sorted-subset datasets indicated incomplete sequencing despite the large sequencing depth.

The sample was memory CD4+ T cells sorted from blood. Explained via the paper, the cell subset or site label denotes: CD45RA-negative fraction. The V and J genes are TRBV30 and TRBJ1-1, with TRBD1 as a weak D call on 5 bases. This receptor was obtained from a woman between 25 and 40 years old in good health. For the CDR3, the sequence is CAWGGSTYPIPNTEAFF. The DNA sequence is TGTGCCTGGGGGGGAAGTACGTATCCAATCCCGAACACTGAAGCTTTCTTT.